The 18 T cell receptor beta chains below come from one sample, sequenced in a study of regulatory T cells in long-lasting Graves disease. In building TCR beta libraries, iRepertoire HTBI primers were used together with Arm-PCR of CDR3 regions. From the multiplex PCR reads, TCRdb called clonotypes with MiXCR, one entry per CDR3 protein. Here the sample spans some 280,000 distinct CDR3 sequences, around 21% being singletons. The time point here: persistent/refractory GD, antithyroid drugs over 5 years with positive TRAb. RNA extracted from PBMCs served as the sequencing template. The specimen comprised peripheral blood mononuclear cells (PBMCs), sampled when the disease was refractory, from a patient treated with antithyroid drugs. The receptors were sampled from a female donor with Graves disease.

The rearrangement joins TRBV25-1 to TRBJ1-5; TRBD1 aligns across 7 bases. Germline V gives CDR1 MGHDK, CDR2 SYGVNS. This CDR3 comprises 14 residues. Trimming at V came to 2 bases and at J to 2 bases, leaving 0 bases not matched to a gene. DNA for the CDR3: TGTGCCAGCAGTGAAACAGGGGGCAATCAGCCCCAGCATTTT. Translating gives CASSETGGNQPQHF.

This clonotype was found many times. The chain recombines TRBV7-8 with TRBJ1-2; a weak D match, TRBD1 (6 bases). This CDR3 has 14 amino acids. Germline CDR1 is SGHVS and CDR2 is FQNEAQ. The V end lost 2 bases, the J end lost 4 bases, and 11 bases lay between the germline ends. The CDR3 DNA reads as TGTGCCAGCAGCTTAATAGTGGACAGCTATGGCTACACCTTC. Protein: CASSLIVDSYGYTF.

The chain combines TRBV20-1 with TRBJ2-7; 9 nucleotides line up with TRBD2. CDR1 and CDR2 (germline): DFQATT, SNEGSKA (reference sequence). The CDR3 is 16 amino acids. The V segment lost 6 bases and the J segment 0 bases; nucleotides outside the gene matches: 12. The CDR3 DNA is TGCAGTGCGGAAATTGTAGCGGGAGTTTTCTCCTACGAGCAGTACTTC. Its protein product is CSAEIVAGVFSYEQYF.

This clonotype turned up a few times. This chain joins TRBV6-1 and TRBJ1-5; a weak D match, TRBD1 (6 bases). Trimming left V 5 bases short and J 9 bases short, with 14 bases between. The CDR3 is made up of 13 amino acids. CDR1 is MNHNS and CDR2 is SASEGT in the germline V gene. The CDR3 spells CASSNGQIRPQHF. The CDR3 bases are TGTGCCAGCAGTAACGGACAGATTCGGCCCCAGCATTTT.

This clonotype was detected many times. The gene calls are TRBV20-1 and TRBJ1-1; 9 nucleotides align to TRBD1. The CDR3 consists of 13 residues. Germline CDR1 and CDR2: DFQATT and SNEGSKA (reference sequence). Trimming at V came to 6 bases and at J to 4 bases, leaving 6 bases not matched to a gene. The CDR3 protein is CSARTGVSTEAFF. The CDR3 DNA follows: TGCAGTGCACGGACAGGGGTCAGCACTGAAGCTTTCTTT.

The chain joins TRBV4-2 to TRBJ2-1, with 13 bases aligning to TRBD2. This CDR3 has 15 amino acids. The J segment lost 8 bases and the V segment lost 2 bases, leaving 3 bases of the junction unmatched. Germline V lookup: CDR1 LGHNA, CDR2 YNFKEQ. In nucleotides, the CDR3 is TGTGCCAGCAGCCAAACCGGACTAGCGGGAGATGAGCAGTTCTTC. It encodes CASSQTGLAGDEQFF.

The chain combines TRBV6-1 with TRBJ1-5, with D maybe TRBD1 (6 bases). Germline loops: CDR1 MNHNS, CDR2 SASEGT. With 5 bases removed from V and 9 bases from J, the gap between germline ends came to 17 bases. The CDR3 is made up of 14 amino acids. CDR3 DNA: TGTGCCAGCAGTCCTGGACAGTTCAGGGGGCCCCAGCATTTT. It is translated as CASSPGQFRGPQHF.

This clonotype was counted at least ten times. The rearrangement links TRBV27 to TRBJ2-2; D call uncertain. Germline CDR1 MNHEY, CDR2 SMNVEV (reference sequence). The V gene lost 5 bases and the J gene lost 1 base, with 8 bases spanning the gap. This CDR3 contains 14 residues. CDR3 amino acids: CASSLNVNTGELFF. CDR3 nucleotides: TGTGCCAGCAGTCTGAACGTGAACACCGGGGAGCTGTTTTTT.

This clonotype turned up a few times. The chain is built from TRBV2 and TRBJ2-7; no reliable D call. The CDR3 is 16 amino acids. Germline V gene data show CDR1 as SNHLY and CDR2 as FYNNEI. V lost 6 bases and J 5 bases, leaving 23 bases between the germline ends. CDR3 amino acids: CASSQDHRVQSHEQYF. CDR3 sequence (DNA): TGTGCCAGCAGCCAAGATCACCGGGTACAGAGCCACGAGCAGTACTTC.

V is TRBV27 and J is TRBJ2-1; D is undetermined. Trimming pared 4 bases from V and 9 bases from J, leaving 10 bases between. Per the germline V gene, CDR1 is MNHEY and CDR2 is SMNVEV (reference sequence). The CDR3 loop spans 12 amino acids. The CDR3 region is CASSSTPAEQFF. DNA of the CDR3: TGTGCCAGCAGTTCCACCCCAGCTGAGCAGTTCTTC.

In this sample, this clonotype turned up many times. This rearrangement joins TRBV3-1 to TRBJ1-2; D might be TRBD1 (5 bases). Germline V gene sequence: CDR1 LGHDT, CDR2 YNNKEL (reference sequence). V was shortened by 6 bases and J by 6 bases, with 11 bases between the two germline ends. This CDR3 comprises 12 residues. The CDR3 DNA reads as TGTGCCAGCAGTCGGGGGGAGAATGGCTACACCTTC. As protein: CASSRGENGYTF.

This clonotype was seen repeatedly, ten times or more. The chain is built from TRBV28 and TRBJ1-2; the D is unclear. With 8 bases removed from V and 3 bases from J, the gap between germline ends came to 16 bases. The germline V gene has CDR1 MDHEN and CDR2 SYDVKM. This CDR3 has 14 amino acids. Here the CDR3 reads CASSFRAFYYGYTF. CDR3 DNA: TGTGCCAGCTCATTTCGGGCCTTCTACTATGGCTACACCTTC.

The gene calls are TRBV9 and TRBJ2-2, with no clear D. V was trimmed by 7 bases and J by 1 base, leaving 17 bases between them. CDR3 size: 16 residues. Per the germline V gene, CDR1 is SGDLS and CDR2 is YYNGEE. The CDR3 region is CASGEKVVGNTGELFF. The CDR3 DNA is TGTGCCAGCGGAGAGAAGGTTGTAGGGAACACCGGGGAGCTGTTTTTT. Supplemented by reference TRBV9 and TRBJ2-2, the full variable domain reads DSGVTQTPKHLITATGQRVTLRCSPRSGDLSVYWYQQSLDQGLQFLIQYYNGEERAKGNILERFSAQQFPDLHSELNLSSLELGDSALYFCASGEKVVGNTGELFFGEGSRLTVL.

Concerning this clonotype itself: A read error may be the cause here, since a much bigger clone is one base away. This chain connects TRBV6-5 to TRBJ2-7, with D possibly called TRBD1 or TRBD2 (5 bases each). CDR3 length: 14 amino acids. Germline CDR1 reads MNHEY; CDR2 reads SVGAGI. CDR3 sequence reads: CASSYRDLSYKQYF. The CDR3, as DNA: TGTGCCAGCAGTTACCGGGACCTCTCCTACAAGCAGTACTTC.

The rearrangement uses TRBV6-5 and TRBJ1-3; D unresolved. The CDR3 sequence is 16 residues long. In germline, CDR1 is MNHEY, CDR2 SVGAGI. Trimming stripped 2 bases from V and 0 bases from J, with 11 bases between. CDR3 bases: TGTGCCAGCAGTTACCTGGGCCCACTCTCTGGAAACACCATATATTTT. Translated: CASSYLGPLSGNTIYF.

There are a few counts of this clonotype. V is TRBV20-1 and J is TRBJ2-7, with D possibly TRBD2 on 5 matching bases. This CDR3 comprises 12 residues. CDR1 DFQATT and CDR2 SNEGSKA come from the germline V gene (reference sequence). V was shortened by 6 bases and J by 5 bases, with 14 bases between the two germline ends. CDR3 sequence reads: CSATQRGDEQYF. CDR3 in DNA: TGCAGTGCCACCCAACGGGGAGACGAGCAGTACTTC.

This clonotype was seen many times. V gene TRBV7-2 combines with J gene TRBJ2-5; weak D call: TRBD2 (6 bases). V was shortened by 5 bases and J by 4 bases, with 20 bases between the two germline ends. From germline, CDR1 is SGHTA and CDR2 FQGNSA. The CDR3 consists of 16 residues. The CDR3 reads CASSTAGTERAETQYF. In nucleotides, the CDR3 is TGTGCCAGCAGCACCGCCGGGACTGAGAGAGCAGAGACCCAGTACTTC.

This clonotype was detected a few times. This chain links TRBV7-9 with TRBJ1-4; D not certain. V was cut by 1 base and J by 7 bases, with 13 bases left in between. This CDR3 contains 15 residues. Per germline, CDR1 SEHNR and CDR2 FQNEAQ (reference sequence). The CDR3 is CASSLGLTSFEKLFF. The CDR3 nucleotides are TGTGCCAGCAGCTTAGGGCTAACGAGTTTTGAAAAACTGTTTTTT.